This T cell receptor (beta chain) was recorded in a study of response to subunit inactivated influenza vaccine. The CDR3 runs 14 residues. The germline CDR1 and CDR2 sequences are LNHDA and SQIVND (reference sequence). Trimming shortened V by 3 bases and J by 0 bases, and 9 bases separated the two germline ends. TCRdb itself ran the RT-PCR reads through MiXCR, one entry per CDR3 protein. The sample has approximately 700,000 distinct CDR3 sequences, around 14% seen once. The clonotype originates from a man in his fifties who received an inactivated influenza vaccine. This specimen consisted of PBMCs from blood, obtained approximately 15 days before vaccination. The V call is TRBV19, the J call TRBJ2-7; unclear D gene. The CDR3 spells CASSIRYSSYEQYF. The CDR3 DNA reads as TGTGCCAGTAGTATCCGGTATAGCTCCTACGAGCAGTACTTC.